This TCR beta chain originates from a study of blood T cell repertoires in COVID-19. On the study more broadly: Samples taken during acute and convalescent COVID-19 were collected in the United States, Italy and Spain. Sources were T cells, B-cell-depleted T cells, or PBMCs; the material itself was cDNA or gDNA.

Per the original data handling: Nucleated cell counts were estimated from reference gene primer amplification. TCRdb's table, derived via immunoSEQ multiplex PCR, lists solely in-frame clones and lacks some. The DNA was the basis for D and trimming; V, J and clone size are from that table. This table has around 100,000 clones, more than 85% appearing once. Trimming took off 6 bases at V and 14 bases at J, with 17 bases between the two ends. The CDR3 contains 13 residues. Germline CDR1 SNHLY, CDR2 FYNNEI. The sequenced sample was peripheral blood. V and J are TRBV2 and TRBJ1-6; D possibly corresponds to TRBD1 (5 bases). The receptor was derived from a man under 40 in a cohort sampled during active COVID-19. The CDR3 spells CASSVSGVESLHF. The CDR3 bases are TGTGCCAGCAGCGTGTCGGGGGTCGAGTCCCTCCACTTT.